This TCR beta chain was captured by sequencing in a study of T cells after yellow fever vaccination. MiXCR, run by TCRdb on the 5' RACE reads, gives a single entry per CDR3 protein. Of about 370,000 distinct CDR3 sequences in the sample, 9.5% to 13% are singletons; the top ten hold more than 15%. Trimming left V 3 bases short and J 5 bases short, with 13 bases between. The CDR3 is 15 amino acids. Germline V CDR1 and CDR2: SGHDN, FVKESK. Study-level findings and limits: Most clones from primary vaccination were detected again post-booster (about 95% CD4, about 88% CD8). Clonotype sharing between CD4 and CD8 compartments was small.

As concerns this clonotype: What it binds is not known.

The V gene is TRBV14, the J gene TRBJ2-2; D unresolved. The sequence was obtained from a young man who received the YFV17D yellow fever vaccine. The specimen was PBMCs, collected on the day of the first yellow fever vaccination. The DNA for the CDR3 is TGTGCCAGCAGCCAGCAAAGGATCGGGACCGGGGAGCTGTTTTTT. Protein: CASSQQRIGTGELFF.